Following are 28 T cell receptor beta chains from one sample sequenced in a study of blood T cells in healthy people across ages. The authors ran a second PCR of roughly 7 to 11 cycles using a sample-barcoded 5' primer and a J-beta primer mix. TCRdb reanalysed the 5' RACE reads using MiXCR and keeps one entry per CDR3 protein. The table includes 550,000 to 800,000 distinct CDR3 sequences, roughly 20% detected once. Sequencing used blood. All receptors derive from a man in his sixties or seventies in good health.

The J gene is TRBJ2-7, the V gene TRBV4-3; tentative D call: TRBD2 (6 bases). The V and J ends lost 1 base and 0 bases respectively, with 13 bases between them. Germline CDR1 LGHNA, CDR2 YSLEER. This CDR3 spans 16 amino acids. CDR3 in DNA: TGCGCCAGCAGCCAAGGCCCGGGGGTCTCCTCCTACGAGCAGTACTTC. Residues: CASSQGPGVSSYEQYF.

This clonotype was seen a few times. The V and J genes are TRBV4-2 and TRBJ2-1, with 7 bases fitting TRBD2. Germline CDR1 is LGHNA and CDR2 is YNFKEQ. J was trimmed by 4 bases and V by 1 base; bases with no gene match: 7. CDR3 size: 16 residues. The CDR3 DNA follows: TGTGCCAGCAGCCAAGTTCAGGCTAGCGGATACAATGAGCAGTTCTTC. Translated, it gives CASSQVQASGYNEQFF.

This clonotype was counted at least ten times. This chain links TRBV20-1 with TRBJ2-3; 11 bases match TRBD2. The CDR3 length is 16 residues. V lost 2 bases to trimming and J lost 2 bases; unmatched junction nucleotides: 6. Germline lookup yields CDR1 DFQATT and CDR2 SNEGSKA (reference sequence). The CDR3 bases are TGCAGTGCTAGACTAGCGGGAGGACCCTACACAGATACGCAGTATTTT. Its protein is CSARLAGGPYTDTQYF.

This chain connects TRBV14 to TRBJ2-7; no firm D call. Germline CDR1 reads SGHDN; CDR2 reads FVKESK. The V end was cut by 1 base, the J end by 6 bases, with 13 bases between. The CDR3 loop spans 14 amino acids. CDR3 bases: TGTGCCAGCAGCCAAGTGGGTTACTCTCCCGAGCAGTACTTC. Residues: CASSQVGYSPEQYF.

J is TRBJ2-1 and V is TRBV20-1; no reliable D call. Matching the DNA end better, TRBJ2-7 makes the J call doubtful. CDR1 is DFQATT, CDR2 SNEGSKA, per germline (reference sequence). The CDR3 consists of 13 residues. Here the CDR3 reads CSARDRTTYEQYF. In nucleotides, the CDR3 is TGCAGTGCTAGAGATCGAACCACCTACGAGCAGTACTTC.

The V gene is TRBV7-9, the J gene TRBJ1-1; D might be TRBD1 (5 bases). Germline V lookup: CDR1 SEHNR, CDR2 FQNEAQ (reference sequence). V was shortened by 3 bases and J by 7 bases, with 18 bases between the two germline ends. The length of the CDR3 is 15 residues. CDR3 sequence: CASSLAAGKQDEAFF. The CDR3 DNA is TGTGCCAGCAGCTTGGCGGCGGGGAAACAGGATGAAGCTTTCTTT.

This sequence joins TRBV19 and TRBJ1-4; 8 bases align to TRBD1. V shed 0 bases and J 8 bases; nucleotides not matched to a gene: 11. Germline CDR1 LNHDA, CDR2 SQIVND (reference sequence). The CDR3 totals 17 residues. CDR3 sequence reads: CASSIDLPGTGTEKLFF. In DNA form, the CDR3 reads TGTGCCAGTAGTATAGACCTTCCCGGGACAGGCACCGAAAAACTGTTTTTT.

This clonotype was found a few times. The rearrangement uses TRBV18 and TRBJ2-6; possible D gene TRBD1, 6 bases. The V gene lost 0 bases and the J gene lost 0 bases, with 12 bases spanning the gap. CDR1 and CDR2 (germline): KGHSH, LQKENI. The CDR3 sequence is 18 residues long. The CDR3 sequence: CASSPPVWGLSGANVLTF. The CDR3 DNA sequence: TGTGCCAGCTCACCACCGGTTTGGGGGCTCTCTGGGGCCAACGTCCTGACTTTC.

The chain carries TRBV29-1 and TRBJ1-3; perhaps TRBD1 as D (5 bases). Per germline, CDR1 SQVTM and CDR2 ANQGSEA. The CDR3 length is 13 residues. Trimming removed 7 bases from V and 2 bases from J, with 12 bases in between. CDR3 in amino acids: CSAGRGTGNTIYF. The DNA for the CDR3 is TGCAGCGCTGGGCGGGGGACTGGAAACACCATATATTTT.

This clonotype was recorded at least ten times. The CDR3 reads CSVVFTSYEQYF. The CDR3 coding sequence is TGCAGCGTTGTCTTCACCTCCTACGAGCAGTACTTC. The chain employs TRBV29-1 and TRBJ2-7; D is undetermined. With 4 bases removed from V and 0 bases from J, the gap between germline ends came to 7 bases. Germline values: CDR1 SQVTM, CDR2 ANQGSEA. There are 12 residues in the CDR3.

In this sample, this clonotype turned up a few times. The J gene is TRBJ2-7, the V gene TRBV27; D is perhaps TRBD2 (6 bases). The length of the CDR3 is 14 residues. Germline V lookup: CDR1 MNHEY, CDR2 SMNVEV (reference sequence). V was shortened by 2 bases and J by 0 bases, with 8 bases between the two germline ends. CDR3 nucleotide sequence: TGTGCCAGCAGTTTAGGGGGGTTCTCCTACGAGCAGTACTTC. This gives the protein CASSLGGFSYEQYF.

This clonotype was recorded a few times. J is TRBJ2-6 and V is TRBV29-1, with a tentative D call TRBD2 (5 bases). This CDR3 has 15 amino acids. CDR1 and CDR2 from the germline V gene are SQVTM and ANQGSEA. V was pared by 1 base and J by 0 bases, with 7 bases between. CDR3 loop: CSVEAADSGANVLTF. CDR3 sequence (DNA): TGCAGCGTTGAAGCAGCGGACTCTGGGGCCAACGTCCTGACTTTC. Using reference TRBV29-1 and TRBJ2-6 for the parts outside the CDR3, the full variable domain is SAVISQKPSRDICQRGTSLTIQCQVDSQVTMMFWYRQQPGQSLTLIATANQGSEATYESGFVIDKFPISRPNLTFSTLTVSNMSPEDSSIYLCSVEAADSGANVLTFGAGSRLTVL.

The sample holds a few counts of this clonotype. J is TRBJ2-2 and V is TRBV28; TRBD1 matches at 8 bases. V shed 6 bases and J 3 bases; nucleotides not matched to a gene: 6. This CDR3 is built from 15 residues. Germline V gene data show CDR1 as MDHEN and CDR2 as SYDVKM. CDR3 protein: CASRRQGRDTGELFF. CDR3 nucleotide sequence: TGTGCCAGCAGAAGACAGGGGCGAGACACCGGGGAGCTGTTTTTT.

This clonotype was observed a few times. This sequence joins TRBV20-1 and TRBJ1-5; maybe TRBD1 (5 bases). Trimming took 3 bases from V and 3 from J, leaving 18 bases between them. CDR1 DFQATT and CDR2 SNEGSKA come from the germline V gene (reference sequence). This CDR3 contains 16 residues. Here the CDR3 reads CSASPAVGGDNQPQHF. The CDR3 DNA sequence: TGCAGTGCTAGTCCTGCGGTAGGAGGGGACAATCAGCCCCAGCATTTT.

Worth noting for this clonotype: Mismatch with germline at one junction end may stem from a read error. This chain links TRBV4-1 with TRBJ1-2; D is undetermined. The V gene's germline CDR1 is MGHRA and CDR2 YSYEKL. The CDR3 covers 16 residues. This CDR3 is CASSPSFNAAVYGFTF. CDR3 nucleotide sequence: TGCGCCAGCAGCCCGAGTTTCAATGCGGCGGTCTATGGCTTCACCTTC.

On this clonotype itself: A read error may account for a junction end that differs from germline. J is TRBJ1-2 and V is TRBV15; no clear D. There are 15 residues in the CDR3. CDR1 LNHNV and CDR2 YYDKDF come from the germline V gene (reference sequence). CDR3 nucleotides: TGCGCCACCAGCAGAGCGGGCAGTACTAACTATGGCTACACCTTC. Translating gives CATSRAGSTNYGYTF.

This clonotype was picked up many times. V gene TRBV28 combines with J gene TRBJ2-7; 8 bases are a match to TRBD1. There are 13 residues in the CDR3. Germline V lookup: CDR1 MDHEN, CDR2 SYDVKM. V was clipped by 3 bases and J by 6 bases; unmatched bases: 4. CDR3 coding DNA: TGTGCCAGCAGTTTGGGACAGGAAGGCGAGCAGTACTTC. As protein: CASSLGQEGEQYF.

There are a few counts of this clonotype. The chain is built from TRBV28 and TRBJ2-5, with 11 bases identical to TRBD2. The tail of the sequence fits TRBJ2-7 better, so the J call may be wrong. The CDR3 sequence is 20 residues long. Germline loops: CDR1 MDHEN, CDR2 SYDVKM. The CDR3 DNA reads as TGTGCCAGCAGTCGGCCCCAGGGTAGCGGGAGGGCCAGAAGTCACTACGAGCAGTACTTC. Its translation: CASSRPQGSGRARSHYEQYF.

The table lists this clonotype with a few counts. The chain employs TRBV3-1 and TRBJ2-3; D ambiguous. Trimming removed 4 bases at V and 0 bases at J, with 5 bases between. CDR1 LGHDT and CDR2 YNNKEL come from the germline V gene (reference sequence). CDR3 length: 13 amino acids. CDR3 loop: CASSPSSTDTQYF. The CDR3 nucleotides are TGTGCCAGCAGCCCCTCTAGCACAGATACGCAGTATTTT.

This clonotype was detected only a few times. The V call is TRBV3-1, the J call TRBJ2-5; 7 nucleotides match TRBD2. V shed 7 bases, J shed 5 bases, and the junction held 13 bases outside the gene matches. Looked up from germline, CDR1 is LGHDT and CDR2 is YNNKEL (reference sequence). The CDR3 runs 15 residues. In DNA, the CDR3 is TGTGCCAGCACCAAAGCGGGCTCCGGGGGGGAGACCCAGTACTTC. This gives the protein CASTKAGSGGETQYF.

This chain joins TRBV6-1 and TRBJ2-5, with 7 bases lining up with TRBD1. The J call may be wrong; the DNA end is better matched by TRBJ2-7. This CDR3 is built from 13 residues. Germline V gene data show CDR1 as MNHNS and CDR2 as SASEGT. This CDR3 is CASSPTGYNEQYF. As DNA, the CDR3 is TGTGCCAGCAGCCCGACAGGGTACAACGAGCAGTACTTC.

The chain uses TRBV25-1 and TRBJ2-5; TRBD2 might be the D (5 bases). V lost 9 bases and J lost 8, with 13 bases in between. CDR3 length equals 11 residues. CDR1 is MGHDK, CDR2 SYGVNS, per germline. CDR3 in amino acids: CASSGTGTQYF. The CDR3 coding sequence is TGTGCCAGTTCTGGCACGGGAACCCAGTACTTC.

Here the CDR3 DNA reads TGTGCCAGCAGCTTAGGAGGTACGGGGGCAAGTCAGCCCCAGCATTTT. Its protein is CASSLGGTGASQPQHF. The rearrangement joins TRBV11-2 to TRBJ1-5, with D maybe TRBD1 (6 bases). Trimming cost V 1 base and J 6 bases, with 16 bases left between them. This CDR3 contains 16 residues. Per the germline V gene, CDR1 is SGHAT and CDR2 is FQNNGV.

A few counts support this clonotype. This chain uses TRBV7-2 with TRBJ2-1, with TRBD2 matching 8 bases. The CDR3 loop spans 15 amino acids. With 4 bases clipped from V and 9 bases from J, the junction kept 11 bases outside the gene matches. Germline CDR1 SGHTA, CDR2 FQGNSA. Here the CDR3 reads CASSSGTRRLGEQFF. In nucleotides, the CDR3 is TGTGCCAGCAGCTCCGGGACTAGAAGGTTGGGTGAGCAGTTCTTC.

This clonotype was counted only a few times. V is TRBV14 and J is TRBJ2-5; 8 bases line up with TRBD1. The end of the DNA is better explained by TRBJ2-1, so the J call may be wrong. The CDR3 covers 15 residues. Germline V CDR1 and CDR2: SGHDN, FVKESK. The CDR3 DNA is TGTGCCAGCAGCCGACGACAGGGGAGTGGGGATGAGCAGTTCTTC. Its translation: CASSRRQGSGDEQFF.

This clonotype was picked up many times. The V and J genes are TRBV20-1 and TRBJ2-5; D may be TRBD2 (6 bases). The CDR3 length is 12 residues. Germline loops: CDR1 DFQATT, CDR2 SNEGSKA (reference sequence). Trimming cost V 3 bases and J 5 bases, with 10 bases left between them. CDR3: CSASLLAETQYF. The CDR3 DNA follows: TGCAGTGCTAGTCTTCTAGCGGAGACCCAGTACTTC.

The table lists this clonotype with a few counts. This chain links TRBV6-1 with TRBJ1-5; perhaps TRBD1 as D (5 bases). The CDR3 is 14 residues long. Germline V CDR1 and CDR2: MNHNS, SASEGT. The germline V and J ends were trimmed by 6 bases and 4 bases, with 13 bases remaining between them. The chain's CDR3 is CASSLGVVNQPQHF. The CDR3 nucleotides read TGTGCCAGCAGCCTGGGGGTTGTAAATCAGCCCCAGCATTTT.

This clonotype occurred many times. The chain links TRBV29-1 to TRBJ2-5, with D perhaps TRBD1 (5 bases). The CDR3 is 13 amino acids. Germline V CDR1 and CDR2: SQVTM, ANQGSEA. V was shortened by 1 base and J by 5 bases, with 11 bases between the two germline ends. CDR3 bases: TGCAGCGTTGAAGCGTCAGGGTTTGAGACCCAGTACTTC. This codes for CSVEASGFETQYF.